The 12 T cell receptor beta chains presented below share a single source sample, sequenced in a study of T cells in tuberculosis. Clones were read by immunoSEQ multiplex PCR, and TCRdb kept only the in-frame ones, dropping some. This table has more than 45,000 clones, over 75% appearing once. After thawing and overnight rest, PBMC were stained with GMM-loaded CD1B tetramer, viability dye and anti-CD3 for sorting. CD1B tetramers were loaded with Rhodococcus equi-derived C32 glucose monomycolate. The sequenced material came from CD1b-GMM tetramer-negative cells sorted from PBMCs. Source of these receptors: an adult woman with latent tuberculosis.

This clone was picked up a small number of times. This chain links TRBV10-2 with TRBJ2-7; possible D gene TRBD2, 7 bases. This CDR3 is 14 amino acids long. The V gene lost 3 bases and the J gene lost 3 bases, with 12 bases spanning the gap. Germline V lookup: CDR1 WSHSY, CDR2 SAAADI. The CDR3 reads CASSDGGAIYEQYF. CDR3 sequence (DNA): TGCGCCAGCAGTGATGGGGGGGCGATCTACGAGCAGTACTTC.

The V gene is TRBV5-4, the J gene TRBJ2-1, with D hard to call. Germline-derived CDR1 and CDR2 are SGHNT and YYREEE (reference sequence). The length of the CDR3 is 15 residues. V was cut by 3 bases and J by 0 bases, with 10 bases left in between. In nucleotides, the CDR3 is TGTGCCAGCAGCTCCTCCATGAGCTCCTACAATGAGCAGTTCTTC. This encodes CASSSSMSSYNEQFF.

This chain links TRBV11-2 with TRBJ2-1; D is unresolved. The CDR3 has 13 residues. V lost 2 bases and J lost 8, with 10 bases in between. CDR1 is SGHAT, CDR2 FQNNGV, per germline. The CDR3 sequence is CASSLRRSYEQFF. Here the CDR3 DNA reads TGTGCCAGCAGCTTACGTCGGTCGTATGAGCAGTTCTTC.

Note on this clone: A much more abundant neighbour one base away suggests this may be a read error. This CDR3 is also generated by other DNA sequences in the sample. The CDR3 here is CASSPDSNYGYTF. The DNA of the CDR3 is TGTGCCAGCAGCCCGGACAGTAACTATGGCTACACCTTC. This chain links TRBV7-2 with TRBJ1-2, with a possible D match to TRBD1 (6 bases). The V gene lost 5 bases and the J gene lost 1 base, with 8 bases spanning the gap. The CDR3 runs 13 residues. Germline V gene data show CDR1 as SGHTA and CDR2 as FQGNSA.

This chain uses TRBV28 with TRBJ2-4; possibly TRBD2 for D (7 bases). The V gene's germline CDR1 is MDHEN and CDR2 SYDVKM. The V gene lost 7 bases and the J gene lost 11 bases, with 18 bases spanning the gap. There are 13 residues in the CDR3. The CDR3 coding sequence is TGTGCCAGCACCGGCCCGGGGGCGGGAGTTCAGTACTTC. This translates into CASTGPGAGVQYF.

Worth noting for this clone: Other nucleotide sequences from this sample produce the same CDR3. V usage is TRBV18 and J usage is TRBJ1-1; D remains unclear. This CDR3 region has 13 residues. Germline assignment: CDR1 KGHSH and CDR2 LQKENI. V shed 2 bases and J shed 1 base, with 5 bases lying between them. CDR3 in amino acids: CASSPGRNTEAFF. As DNA, the CDR3 is TGTGCCAGCTCACCAGGCCGGAACACTGAAGCTTTCTTT.

V is TRBV6-5 and J is TRBJ1-2; tentative D call: TRBD1 (5 bases). Looked up from germline, CDR1 is MNHEY and CDR2 is SVGAGI. CDR3 size: 14 residues. The V and J ends lost 6 bases and 5 bases respectively, with 16 bases between them. The CDR3 here is CASRSPAGPYGYTF. The CDR3 nucleotides read TGTGCCAGCAGAAGCCCGGCAGGGCCTTATGGCTACACCTTC.

The chain recombines TRBV9 with TRBJ2-3, with TRBD1 matching over 7 bases. Trimming removed 4 bases from V and 11 bases from J; junction bases left unmatched: 10. The germline gives CDR1 SGDLS, CDR2 YYNGEE. The CDR3 is 13 amino acids. The CDR3 DNA is TGTGCCAGCAGCCCCAGCCCGGGACAGTGGCAGTATTTT. It specifies CASSPSPGQWQYF.

CDR3 protein: CASVPHPMGAVGYTF. In DNA form, the CDR3 reads TGTGCCAGCGTACCGCACCCGATGGGGGCCGTAGGCTACACCTTC. The chain links TRBV6-5 to TRBJ1-2, with D perhaps matching TRBD1 (6 bases). This CDR3 has 15 amino acids. V lost 8 bases to trimming and J lost 8 bases, with 24 bases between them. The germline V gene has CDR1 MNHEY and CDR2 SVGAGI.

The chain employs TRBV5-5 and TRBJ2-1, with TRBD2 matching 10 bases. The ends lost 2 bases at V and 3 bases at J; junction bases unmatched: 2. The CDR3 covers 15 residues. Germline CDR1 and CDR2: SGHKS and YYEKEE (reference sequence). CDR3 loop: CASSLERGGYNEQFF. The CDR3 DNA follows: TGTGCCAGCAGCTTAGAGCGGGGGGGCTACAATGAGCAGTTCTTC.

This chain joins TRBV7-6 and TRBJ2-1; 10 nucleotides align to TRBD2. The CDR3 is 13 amino acids. Germline CDR1 reads SGHVS; CDR2 reads FNYEAQ. DNA for the CDR3: TGTGCGACCGCTAGCGGGAGCGTCAATGAGCAGTTCTTC. Amino acid sequence: CATASGSVNEQFF.

In its sample, this clone was seen once. J is TRBJ2-3 and V is TRBV19, with D possibly TRBD2 on 5 matching bases. There are 15 residues in the CDR3. Between the trimmed V and J ends, which lost 6 bases and 2 bases, there was a span of 15 bases. Germline V gene data show CDR1 as LNHDA and CDR2 as SQIVND (reference sequence). The CDR3 loop reads CASRNTSSPTDTQYF. CDR3 sequence (DNA): TGTGCCAGTAGGAACACTAGTAGCCCCACAGATACGCAGTATTTT.